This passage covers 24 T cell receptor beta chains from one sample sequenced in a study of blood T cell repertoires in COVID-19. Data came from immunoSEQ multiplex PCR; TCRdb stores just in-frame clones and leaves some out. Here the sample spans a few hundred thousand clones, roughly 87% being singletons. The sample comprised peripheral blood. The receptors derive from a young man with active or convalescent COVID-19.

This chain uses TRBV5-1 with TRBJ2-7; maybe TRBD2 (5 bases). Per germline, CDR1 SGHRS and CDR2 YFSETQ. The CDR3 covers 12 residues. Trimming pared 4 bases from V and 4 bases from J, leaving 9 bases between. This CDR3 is CASSTSGYEQYF. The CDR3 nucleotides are TGCGCCAGCAGCACCTCGGGGTACGAGCAGTACTTC.

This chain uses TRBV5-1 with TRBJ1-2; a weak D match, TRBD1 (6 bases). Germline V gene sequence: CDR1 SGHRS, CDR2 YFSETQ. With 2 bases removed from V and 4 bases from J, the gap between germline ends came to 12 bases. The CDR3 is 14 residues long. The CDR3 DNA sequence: TGCGCCAGCAGCTTATTTGTGACAGGCTATGGCTACACCTTC. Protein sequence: CASSLFVTGYGYTF.

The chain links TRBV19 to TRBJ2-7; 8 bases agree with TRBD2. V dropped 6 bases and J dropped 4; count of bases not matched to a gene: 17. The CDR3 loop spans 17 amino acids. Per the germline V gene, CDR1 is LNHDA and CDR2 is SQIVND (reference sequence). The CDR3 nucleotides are TGTGCCAGTAGGCGAACCCTTCGAGGCGGGAGGATGTACGAGCAGTACTTC. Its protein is CASRRTLRGGRMYEQYF. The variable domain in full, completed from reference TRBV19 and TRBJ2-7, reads DGGITQSPKYLFRKEGQNVTLSCEQNLNHDAMYWYRQDPGQGLRLIYYSQIVNDFQKGDIAEGYSVSREKKESFPLTVTSAQKNPTAFYLCASRRTLRGGRMYEQYFGPGTRLTVT.

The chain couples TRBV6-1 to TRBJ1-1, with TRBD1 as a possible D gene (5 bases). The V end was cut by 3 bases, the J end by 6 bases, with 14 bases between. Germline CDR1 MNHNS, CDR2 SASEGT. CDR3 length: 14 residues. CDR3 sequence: CASSEGRRGPEAFF. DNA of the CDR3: TGTGCCAGCAGTGAGGGCAGGAGGGGCCCTGAAGCTTTCTTT.

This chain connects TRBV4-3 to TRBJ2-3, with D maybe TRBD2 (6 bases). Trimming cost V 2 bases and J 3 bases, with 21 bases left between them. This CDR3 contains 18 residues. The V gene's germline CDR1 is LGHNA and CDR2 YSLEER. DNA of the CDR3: TGCGCCAGCAGCCAAATTACCCCCGCAGGAGGGGAAACAGATACGCAGTATTTT. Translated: CASSQITPAGGETDTQYF.

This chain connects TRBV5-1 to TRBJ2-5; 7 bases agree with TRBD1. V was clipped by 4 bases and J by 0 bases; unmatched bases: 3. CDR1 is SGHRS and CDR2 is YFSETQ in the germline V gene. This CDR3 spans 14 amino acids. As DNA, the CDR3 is TGCGCCAGCAGCAGGGGACAGAACCAAGAGACCCAGTACTTC. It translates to CASSRGQNQETQYF.

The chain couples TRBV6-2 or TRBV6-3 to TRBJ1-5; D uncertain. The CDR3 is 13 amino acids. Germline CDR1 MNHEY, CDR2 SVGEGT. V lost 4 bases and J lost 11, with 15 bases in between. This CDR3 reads CASSSTVVGAQHF. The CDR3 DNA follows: TGTGCCAGCAGTTCCACCGTGGTCGGGGCCCAGCATTTT.

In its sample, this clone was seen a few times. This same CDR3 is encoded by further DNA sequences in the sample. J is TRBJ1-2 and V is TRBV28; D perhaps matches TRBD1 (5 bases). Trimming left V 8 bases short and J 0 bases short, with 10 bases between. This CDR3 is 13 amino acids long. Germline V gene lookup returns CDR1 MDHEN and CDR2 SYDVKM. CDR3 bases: TGTGCCAGCTCAGGGCAGGCTAACTATGGCTACACCTTC. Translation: CASSGQANYGYTF.

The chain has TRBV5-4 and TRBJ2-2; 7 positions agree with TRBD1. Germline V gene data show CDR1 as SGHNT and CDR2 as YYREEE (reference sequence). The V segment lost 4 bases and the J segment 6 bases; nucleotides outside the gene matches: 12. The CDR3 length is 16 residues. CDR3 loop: CASSERPGGFAGELFF. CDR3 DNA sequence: TGTGCCAGCAGCGAACGACCAGGGGGATTCGCCGGGGAGCTGTTTTTT.

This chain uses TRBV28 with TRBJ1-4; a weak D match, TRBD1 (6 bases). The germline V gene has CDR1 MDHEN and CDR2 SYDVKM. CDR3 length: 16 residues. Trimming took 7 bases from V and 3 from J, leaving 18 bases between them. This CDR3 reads CASNRGRRGPNEKLFF. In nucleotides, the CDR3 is TGTGCCAGCAATCGCGGCAGGCGGGGGCCTAATGAAAAACTGTTTTTT.

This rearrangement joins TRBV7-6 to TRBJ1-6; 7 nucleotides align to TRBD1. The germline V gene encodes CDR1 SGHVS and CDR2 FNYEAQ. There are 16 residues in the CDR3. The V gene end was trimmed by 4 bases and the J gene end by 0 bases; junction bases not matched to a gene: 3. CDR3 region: CASSSTGSSYNSPLHF. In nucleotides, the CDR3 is TGTGCCAGCAGCTCGACAGGGAGCTCCTATAATTCACCCCTCCACTTT.

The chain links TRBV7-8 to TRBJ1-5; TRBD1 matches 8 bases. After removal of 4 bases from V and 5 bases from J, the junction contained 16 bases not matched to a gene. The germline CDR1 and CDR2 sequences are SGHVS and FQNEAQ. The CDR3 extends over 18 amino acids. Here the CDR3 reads CASSSYPGTGYFHQPQHF. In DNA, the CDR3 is TGTGCCAGCAGCTCCTACCCCGGGACAGGCTATTTTCATCAGCCCCAGCATTTT.

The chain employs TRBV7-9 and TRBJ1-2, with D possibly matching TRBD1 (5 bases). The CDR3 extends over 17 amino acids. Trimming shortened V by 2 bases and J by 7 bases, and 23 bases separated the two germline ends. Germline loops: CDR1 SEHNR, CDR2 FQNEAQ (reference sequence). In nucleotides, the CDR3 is TGTGCCAGCAGCTTATATGGTCTGGGGGGGTTCATCGGTGGCTACACCTTC. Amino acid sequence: CASSLYGLGGFIGGYTF.

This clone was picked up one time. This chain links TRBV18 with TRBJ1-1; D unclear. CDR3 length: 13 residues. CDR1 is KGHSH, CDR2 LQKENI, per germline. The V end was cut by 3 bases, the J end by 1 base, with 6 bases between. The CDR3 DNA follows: TGTGCCAGCTCACCGTCCCAGAACACTGAAGCTTTCTTT. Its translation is CASSPSQNTEAFF.

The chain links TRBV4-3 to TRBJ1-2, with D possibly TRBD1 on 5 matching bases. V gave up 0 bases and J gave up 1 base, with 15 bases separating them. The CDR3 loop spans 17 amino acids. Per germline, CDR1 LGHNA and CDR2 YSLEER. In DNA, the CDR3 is TGCGCCAGCAGCCAAGAACAGGCCGGATCACTTAACTATGGCTACACCTTC. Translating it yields CASSQEQAGSLNYGYTF.

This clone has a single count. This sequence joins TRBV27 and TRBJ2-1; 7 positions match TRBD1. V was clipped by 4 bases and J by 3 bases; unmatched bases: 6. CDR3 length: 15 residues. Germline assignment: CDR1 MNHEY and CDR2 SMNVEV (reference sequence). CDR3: CASSSLTGFYNEQFF. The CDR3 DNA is TGTGCCAGCAGTTCTCTGACAGGGTTCTACAATGAGCAGTTCTTC.

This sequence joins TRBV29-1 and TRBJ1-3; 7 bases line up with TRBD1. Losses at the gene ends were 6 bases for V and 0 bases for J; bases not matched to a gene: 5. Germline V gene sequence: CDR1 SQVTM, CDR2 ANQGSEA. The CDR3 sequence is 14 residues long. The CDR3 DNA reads TGCAGCGTGCGGGGACAGACCTCTGGAAACACCATATATTTT. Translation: CSVRGQTSGNTIYF.

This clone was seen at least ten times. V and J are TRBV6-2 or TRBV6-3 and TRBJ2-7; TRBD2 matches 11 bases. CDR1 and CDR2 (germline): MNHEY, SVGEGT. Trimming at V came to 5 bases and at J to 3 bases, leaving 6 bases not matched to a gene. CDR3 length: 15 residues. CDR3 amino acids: CASSVLAGGNYEQYF. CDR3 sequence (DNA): TGTGCCAGCAGTGTGCTAGCGGGGGGAAACTACGAGCAGTACTTC.

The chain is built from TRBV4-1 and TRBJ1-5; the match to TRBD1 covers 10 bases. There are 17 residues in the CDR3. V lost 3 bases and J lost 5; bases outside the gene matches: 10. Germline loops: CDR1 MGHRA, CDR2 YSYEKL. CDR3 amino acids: CASSQYGTGVGDQPQHF. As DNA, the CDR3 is TGCGCCAGCAGCCAGTACGGGACAGGGGTAGGGGATCAGCCCCAGCATTTT.

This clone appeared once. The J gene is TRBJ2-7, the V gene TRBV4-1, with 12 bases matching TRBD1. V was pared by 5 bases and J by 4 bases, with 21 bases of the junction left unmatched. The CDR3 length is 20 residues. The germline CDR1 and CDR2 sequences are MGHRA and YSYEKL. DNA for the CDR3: TGCGCCAGCAGCGAACACCGGGACAGGGGGCGCGGTGGGGGTCTTTACGAGCAGTACTTC. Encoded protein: CASSEHRDRGRGGGLYEQYF.

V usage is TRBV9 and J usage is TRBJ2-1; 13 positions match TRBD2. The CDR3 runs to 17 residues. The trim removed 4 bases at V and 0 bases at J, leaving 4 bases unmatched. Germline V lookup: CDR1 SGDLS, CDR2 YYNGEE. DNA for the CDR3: TGTGCCAGCAGCACCCGGACTAGCGGGAGCTCCTACAATGAGCAGTTCTTC. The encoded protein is CASSTRTSGSSYNEQFF.

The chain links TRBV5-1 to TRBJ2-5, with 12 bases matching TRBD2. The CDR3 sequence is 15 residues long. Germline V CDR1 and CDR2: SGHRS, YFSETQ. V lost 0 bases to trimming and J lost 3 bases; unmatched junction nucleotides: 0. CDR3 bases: TGCGCCAGCAGCTTGGGACTAGCGGGAGAAGAGACCCAGTACTTC. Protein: CASSLGLAGEETQYF.

The DNA for the CDR3 is TGTGCCAGCAGCTTAGGAAGGACAGGGGGCGGGCAGCCCCAGCATTTT. Translating it yields CASSLGRTGGGQPQHF. The rearrangement joins TRBV13 to TRBJ1-5; 11 bases align to TRBD1. Unmatched junction bases numbered 5, after V lost 0 bases and J lost 7 bases. CDR3 length: 16 amino acids. Germline CDR1 reads PRHDT; CDR2 reads FYEKMQ (reference sequence).

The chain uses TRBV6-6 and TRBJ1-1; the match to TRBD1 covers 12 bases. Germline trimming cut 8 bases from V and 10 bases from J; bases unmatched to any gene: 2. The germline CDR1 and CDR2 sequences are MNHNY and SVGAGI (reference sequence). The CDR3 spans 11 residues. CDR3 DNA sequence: TGTGCCAGCGGGACAGGGGGCAGAGCTTTCTTT. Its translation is CASGTGGRAFF.